What follows describes a single T cell receptor beta chain. The protocol was immunoSEQ multiplex PCR, while the TCRdb copy is restricted to in-frame clones and leaves out a portion. This sample yields 50,000 to 70,000 clones, of which roughly 93% are seen a single time; roughly 4% belongs to the top ten. The record originates from a study of technical replicates of blood from a few donors. V shed 5 bases, J shed 1 base, and the junction held 17 bases outside the gene matches. Germline V lookup: CDR1 SNHLY, CDR2 FYNNEI. The CDR3 runs 19 residues. Sequenced material: PBMCs. The chain couples TRBV2 to TRBJ2-1; TRBD2 matches 7 bases. The source is a human donor in good health. Some clones in this sample may be carry-over from other donors' samples. DNA of the CDR3: TGTGCCAGCAGTAAGAGGTTAGGGACCAGCGGGAATTCCTACAATGAGCAGTTCTTC. Encoded protein: CASSKRLGTSGNSYNEQFF.